The 18 T cell receptor beta chains in this list originate from one sample, sequenced in a study of T cell responses to AZD1222 COVID-19 vaccine. The repertoire was sequenced with immunoSEQ multiplex PCR; TCRdb's copy has only in-frame clones and lacks some. The data show approximately 140,000 clones, with 90% seen just once and roughly 3.2% held by the top ten. The starting material was peripheral blood, obtained on day 0 of AZD1222 vaccination. The receptors originated from an adult in good health.

The J gene is TRBJ1-1, the V gene TRBV19; D is unresolved. The CDR3 runs 11 residues. CDR1 LNHDA and CDR2 SQIVND come from the germline V gene (reference sequence). V lost 8 bases, J lost 7 bases, and 11 bases lay in between. CDR3 bases: TGTGCCAGTCGCGGGGATTTTGAAGCTTTCTTT. It codes for CASRGDFEAFF. Looking up the rest from reference TRBV19 and TRBJ1-1 gives the full variable domain: DGGITQSPKYLFRKEGQNVTLSCEQNLNHDAMYWYRQDPGQGLRLIYYSQIVNDFQKGDIAEGYSVSREKKESFPLTVTSAQKNPTAFYLCASRGDFEAFFGQGTRLTVV.

This sequence joins TRBV11-2 and TRBJ2-5, with 13 bases lining up with TRBD2. The J segment lost 1 base and the V segment lost 6 bases, leaving 8 bases of the junction unmatched. Germline V gene data show CDR1 as SGHAT and CDR2 as FQNNGV. The CDR3 totals 17 residues. Here the CDR3 reads CASRNRRLAGGQETQYF. CDR3 bases: TGTGCCAGCAGGAATCGCCGACTAGCGGGGGGCCAAGAGACCCAGTACTTC.

The CDR3 loop reads CAISESGTGLGNTIYF. The CDR3 DNA follows: TGTGCCATCAGTGAGTCCGGGACAGGGTTGGGAAACACCATATATTTT. J is TRBJ1-3 and V is TRBV10-3; 9 positions agree with TRBD1. This CDR3 is built from 16 residues. After removal of 0 bases from V and 4 bases from J, the junction contained 4 bases not matched to a gene. CDR1 and CDR2 (germline): ENHRY, SYGVKD.

V is TRBV9 and J is TRBJ2-5; no definite D call. CDR3 length: 14 amino acids. V was pared by 0 bases and J by 1 base, with 7 bases between. Germline V gene lookup returns CDR1 SGDLS and CDR2 YYNGEE. CDR3 in amino acids: CASSVEGVQETQYF. For the CDR3, the DNA is TGTGCCAGCAGCGTAGAGGGTGTCCAAGAGACCCAGTACTTC.

The chain employs TRBV10-3 and TRBJ1-1, with D uncertain. Trimming took 5 bases from V and 1 from J, leaving 8 bases between them. Germline assignment: CDR1 ENHRY and CDR2 SYGVKD. This CDR3 contains 13 residues. CDR3 loop: CAISRETNTEAFF. For the CDR3, the DNA is TGTGCCATCAGTCGGGAGACGAACACTGAAGCTTTCTTT.

The chain joins TRBV5-1 to TRBJ1-2, with 7 nucleotides matching TRBD1. The CDR3 has 16 amino acids. Germline loops: CDR1 SGHRS, CDR2 YFSETQ. The V gene end was trimmed by 0 bases and the J gene end by 2 bases; junction bases not matched to a gene: 7. CDR3 sequence reads: CASSLGVDRVNYGYTF. The CDR3 DNA reads TGCGCCAGCAGCTTGGGGGTCGACAGGGTAAACTATGGCTACACCTTC.

This sequence joins TRBV4-1 and TRBJ2-7, with 8 bases that match TRBD2. This CDR3 comprises 15 residues. The trim removed 1 base at V and 6 bases at J, leaving 8 bases unmatched. Germline V lookup: CDR1 MGHRA, CDR2 YSYEKL. The CDR3: CASSQGGAGVVEQYF. CDR3 sequence (DNA): TGCGCCAGCAGCCAAGGGGGAGCGGGAGTGGTCGAGCAGTACTTC.

V usage is TRBV5-4 and J usage is TRBJ1-6; D is unresolved. Germline CDR1 and CDR2: SGHNT and YYREEE (reference sequence). The length of the CDR3 is 14 residues. The V end lost 3 bases, the J end lost 8 bases, and 12 bases lay between the germline ends. This CDR3 is CASSSGRRYSPLHF. CDR3 in DNA: TGTGCCAGCAGCTCAGGCAGGCGATATTCACCCCTCCACTTT.

V is TRBV4-3 and J is TRBJ1-4; maybe TRBD1 (6 bases). The V and J ends lost 4 bases and 1 base respectively, with 10 bases between them. Looked up from germline, CDR1 is LGHNA and CDR2 is YSLEER. CDR3 length: 15 amino acids. The CDR3 reads CASSRGQRTNEKLFF. The CDR3 nucleotides are TGCGCCAGCAGCCGGGGGCAGAGAACTAATGAAAAACTGTTTTTT.

This clone was picked up one time. The V gene is TRBV6-4, the J gene TRBJ2-5; D gene uncertain. Germline CDR1 is MRHNA and CDR2 is SNTAGT. V was cut by 0 bases and J by 2 bases, with 10 bases left in between. The CDR3 runs to 15 residues. CDR3 loop: CASSDSGLPQETQYF. CDR3 bases: TGTGCCAGCAGTGACTCTGGCCTACCGCAAGAGACCCAGTACTTC.

The rearrangement joins TRBV3-1 (or the pseudogene TRBV3-2) to TRBJ2-1; a weak D match, TRBD2 (6 bases). V was pared by 4 bases and J by 5 bases, with 15 bases between. Germline lookup yields CDR1 LGHDT and CDR2 YNNKEL (reference sequence). CDR3 length equals 15 residues. CDR3 loop: CASSLTRGGNNEQFF. The CDR3 DNA is TGTGCCAGCAGCCTCACCCGGGGCGGGAACAATGAGCAGTTCTTC.

This clone appeared a single time. V and J are TRBV2 and TRBJ1-2; 7 positions match TRBD1. Per germline, CDR1 SNHLY and CDR2 FYNNEI. CDR3 length: 14 residues. Unmatched junction bases numbered 11, after V lost 6 bases and J lost 7 bases. The chain's CDR3 is CASRSTTGRGGYTF. Here the CDR3 DNA reads TGTGCCAGCAGATCGACGACAGGGAGGGGTGGCTACACCTTC.

The rearrangement joins TRBV3-1 (or the pseudogene TRBV3-2) to TRBJ1-2; TRBD1 is a possible D gene (6 bases). The CDR3 sequence is 16 residues long. The V end lost 1 base, the J end lost 3 bases, and 15 bases lay between the germline ends. Germline CDR1 and CDR2: LGHDT and YNNKEL (reference sequence). CDR3 coding DNA: TGTGCCAGCAGCCAAGGGGCGTGGGGGCAAGACTATGGCTACACCTTC. Encoded protein: CASSQGAWGQDYGYTF.

V gene TRBV19 combines with J gene TRBJ1-2; 8 bases align to TRBD1. CDR1 and CDR2 from the germline V gene are LNHDA and SQIVND (reference sequence). CDR3 size: 15 residues. Trimming took 7 bases from V and 0 from J; bases not matched to a gene: 7. The CDR3 nucleotides are TGTGCCAGTAAGACAGGGGTGGGAGCTAACTATGGCTACACCTTC. Protein product: CASKTGVGANYGYTF.

The rearrangement links TRBV2 to TRBJ2-6; 11 bases line up with TRBD2. Germline V gene lookup returns CDR1 SNHLY and CDR2 FYNNEI. The CDR3 extends over 22 amino acids. With 6 bases clipped from V and 3 bases from J, the junction kept 22 bases outside the gene matches. CDR3 amino acids: CASRARTGVAGGPSVGANVLTF. CDR3 sequence (DNA): TGTGCCAGCAGGGCCAGGACAGGGGTAGCGGGAGGGCCCTCTGTTGGGGCCAACGTCCTGACTTTC.

V is TRBV19 and J is TRBJ2-1; D might be TRBD1 (5 bases). This CDR3 contains 14 residues. Trimming stripped 7 bases from V and 4 bases from J, with 14 bases between. CDR1 LNHDA and CDR2 SQIVND come from the germline V gene (reference sequence). The CDR3 sequence is CASIGPTAYNEQFF. The DNA for the CDR3 is TGTGCCAGTATAGGCCCGACAGCATACAATGAGCAGTTCTTC. The full variable domain, its missing parts supplied by reference TRBV19 and TRBJ2-1, is DGGITQSPKYLFRKEGQNVTLSCEQNLNHDAMYWYRQDPGQGLRLIYYSQIVNDFQKGDIAEGYSVSREKKESFPLTVTSAQKNPTAFYLCASIGPTAYNEQFFGPGTRLTVL.

The gene calls are TRBV27 and TRBJ1-6; TRBD1 agrees at 8 bases. From germline, CDR1 is MNHEY and CDR2 SMNVEV (reference sequence). This CDR3 region has 16 residues. V lost 8 bases and J lost 5; bases outside the gene matches: 11. This CDR3 reads CASSTQRQGHNSPLHF. Written as DNA, the CDR3 is TGTGCCAGCTCCACCCAGAGACAGGGGCATAATTCACCCCTCCACTTT.

Here the CDR3 DNA reads TGTGCCACAACCCTCGGACAGGGCGGCTTAGTGTCACCCCTCCACTTT. Encoded protein: CATTLGQGGLVSPLHF. V usage is TRBV19 and J usage is TRBJ1-6, with TRBD1 matching 8 bases. The CDR3 is 16 residues long. Germline assignment: CDR1 LNHDA and CDR2 SQIVND (reference sequence). The junction had 18 bases not matched to a gene; V was cut back by 10 bases and J by 10 bases.